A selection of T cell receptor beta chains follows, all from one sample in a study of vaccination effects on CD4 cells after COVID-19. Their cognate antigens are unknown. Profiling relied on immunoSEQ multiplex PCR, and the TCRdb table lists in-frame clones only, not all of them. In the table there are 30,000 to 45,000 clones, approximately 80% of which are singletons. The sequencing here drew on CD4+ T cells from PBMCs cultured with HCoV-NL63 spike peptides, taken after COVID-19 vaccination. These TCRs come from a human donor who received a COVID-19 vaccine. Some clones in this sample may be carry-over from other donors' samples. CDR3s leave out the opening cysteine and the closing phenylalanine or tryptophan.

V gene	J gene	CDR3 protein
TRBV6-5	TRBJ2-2	ASSQTGRYTGELF
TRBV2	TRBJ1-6	ASSKQQESNSPLH
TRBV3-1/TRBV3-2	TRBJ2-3	ASSQDELPRGGREDTQY
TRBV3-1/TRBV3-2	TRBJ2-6	ASSHLPGLKVLLT
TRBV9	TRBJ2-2	ASSVRRTNTGELF
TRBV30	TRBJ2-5	AWSWASGGLYQETQY
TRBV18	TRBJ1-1	ASSASRGASF
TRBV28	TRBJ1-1	ASSRSINRALNTEAF
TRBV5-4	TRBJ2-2	ASSLDTGELF
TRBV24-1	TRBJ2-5	ATGGTGAQETQY
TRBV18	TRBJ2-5	ASSLGTSAKETQY
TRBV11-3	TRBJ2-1	ASSRQGNIGNEQF
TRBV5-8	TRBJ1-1	ASSSRVIIATEAF
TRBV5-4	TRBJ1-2	ASSLVPEANYGYT
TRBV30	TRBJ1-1	AWSLRDRYPEAF
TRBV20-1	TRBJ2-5	SKAVQETQY
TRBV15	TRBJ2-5	ATSRDLSETQY
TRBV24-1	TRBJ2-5	ATSDFSSGGTETQY
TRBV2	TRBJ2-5	ASGLAGRNQETQY
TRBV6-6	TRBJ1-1	ASSYRGDAEAF
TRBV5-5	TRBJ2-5	ASSARLAGGPRGETQY
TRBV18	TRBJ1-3	ASSPFKQHSGNTIY
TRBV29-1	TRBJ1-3	SVETDKENTIY
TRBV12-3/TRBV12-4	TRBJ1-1	ASSYLQNTEAF
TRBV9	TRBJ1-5	ASSADGLLNQPQH
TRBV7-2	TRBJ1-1	ASSLARQGNTEAF
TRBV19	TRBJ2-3	ATGDGQGAVDTQY
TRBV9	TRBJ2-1	ASSASSGPNEQF
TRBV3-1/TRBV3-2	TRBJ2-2	ASSQGGTVTGELF